This TCR beta chain comes out of a study of shared clonotypes between healthy human individuals. TCRdb keeps only in-frame clones here, not all; method: immunoSEQ multiplex PCR. The sample includes about 710,000 clones, roughly 72% seen only once; the top ten take around 1.8%. The CDR3 is 12 amino acids. The ends were cut back, 2 bases at V and 1 base at J, with 3 bases in the middle. Germline loops: CDR1 SEHNR, CDR2 FQNEAQ (reference sequence). This clone came up a few times. This TCR derives from a woman between 25 and 40 years old in good health. The specimen was memory CD4+ T cells sorted from blood. Subset defined: CD45RA-negative fraction. The V and J genes are TRBV7-9 and TRBJ2-7; D unresolved. This CDR3 reads CASSLRSYEQYF. The CDR3 DNA reads as TGTGCCAGCAGCTTAAGGTCCTACGAGCAGTACTTC.